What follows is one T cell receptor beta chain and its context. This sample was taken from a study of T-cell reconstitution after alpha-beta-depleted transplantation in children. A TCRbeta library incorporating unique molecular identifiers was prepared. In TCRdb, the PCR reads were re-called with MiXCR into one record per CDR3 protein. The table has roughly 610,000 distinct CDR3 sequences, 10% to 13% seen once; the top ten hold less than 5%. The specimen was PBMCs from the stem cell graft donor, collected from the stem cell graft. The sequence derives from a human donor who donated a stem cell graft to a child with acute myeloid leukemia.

The CDR3 region has the DNA TGTGCCAGCAGTACCGCTAGCGTAGGCTCCTACAATGAGCAGTTCTTC. This translates into CASSTASVGSYNEQFF. The V and J genes are TRBV6-2 or TRBV6-3 and TRBJ2-1, with a weak D call TRBD2 (6 bases). The CDR3 sequence is 16 residues long. The V end was cut by 5 bases, the J end by 0 bases, with 14 bases between. The V gene's germline CDR1 is MNHEY and CDR2 SVGEGT.